This T cell receptor (beta chain) is from a study of T cells in Graves' hyperthyroidism and ophthalmopathy. Study-level background: Peripheral blood specimens were obtained at initial diagnosis, prior to any treatment.

The CDR3 is 15 amino acids. Germline loops: CDR1 WNHNN, CDR2 SYGVQD (reference sequence). Trimming cost V 6 bases and J 7 bases; bases outside gene matches: 10. The sample, blood from the first hyperthyroidism diagnosis, precedes any ophthalmopathy symptoms. This clonotype was seen at least ten times. Its cognate antigen is unknown. Researchers took RNA transcripts and amplified the TCR beta CDR3 regions from them. With the HTBI primer set, the TCR CDR3 went through a first round of RT-PCR. TCRdb independently ran MiXCR on the multiplex PCR reads; one entry per CDR3 protein. The repertoire has about 360,000 distinct CDR3 sequences, about 13% of them found once; the top ten carry under 25%. Study observations and caveats: The majority of expanded thyroid clonotypes above 0.001 also appeared in blood.

The TCR comes from a man younger than 40 with Graves' hyperthyroidism that later progressed to Graves' ophthalmopathy. This rearrangement joins TRBV10-1 to TRBJ2-2, with TRBD2 matching 8 bases. Sequenced material: blood. CDR3 sequence: CASSFPGLEGGELFF. The CDR3 nucleotides are TGCGCCAGCAGCTTCCCGGGACTAGAGGGCGGGGAGCTGTTTTTT.